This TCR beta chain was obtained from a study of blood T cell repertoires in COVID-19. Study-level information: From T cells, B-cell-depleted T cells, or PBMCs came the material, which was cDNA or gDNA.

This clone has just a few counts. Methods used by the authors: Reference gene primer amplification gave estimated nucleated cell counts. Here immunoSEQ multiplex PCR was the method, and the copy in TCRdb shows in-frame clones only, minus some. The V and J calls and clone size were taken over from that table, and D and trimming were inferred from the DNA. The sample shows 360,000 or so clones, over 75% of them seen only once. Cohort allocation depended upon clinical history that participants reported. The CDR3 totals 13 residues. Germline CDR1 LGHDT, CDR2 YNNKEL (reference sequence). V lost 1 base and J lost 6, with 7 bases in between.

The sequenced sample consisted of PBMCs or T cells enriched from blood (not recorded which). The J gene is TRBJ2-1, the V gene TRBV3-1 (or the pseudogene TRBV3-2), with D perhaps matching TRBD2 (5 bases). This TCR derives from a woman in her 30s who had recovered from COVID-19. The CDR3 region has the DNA TGTGCCAGCAGCCAAGCGGGGATCAATGAGCAGTTCTTC. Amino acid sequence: CASSQAGINEQFF.